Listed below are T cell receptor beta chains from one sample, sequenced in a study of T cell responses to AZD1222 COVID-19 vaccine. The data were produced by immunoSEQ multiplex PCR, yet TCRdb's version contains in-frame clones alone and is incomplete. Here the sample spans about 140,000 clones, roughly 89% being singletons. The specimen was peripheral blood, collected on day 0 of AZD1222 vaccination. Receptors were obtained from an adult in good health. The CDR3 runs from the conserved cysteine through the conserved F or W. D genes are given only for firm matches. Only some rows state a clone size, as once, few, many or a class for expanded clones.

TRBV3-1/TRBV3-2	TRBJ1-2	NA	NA	CASSQGGYGYTF	TGTGCCAGCAGCCAAGGGGGCTATGGCTACACCTTC
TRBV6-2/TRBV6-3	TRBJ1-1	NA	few	CASSYIQKQAFF	TGTGCCAGCAGTTACATCCAGAAGCAAGCTTTCTTT
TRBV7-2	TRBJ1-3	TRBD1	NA	CASSFPTGLGNTIYF	TGTGCCAGCAGCTTCCCGACAGGGCTCGGAAACACCATATATTTT
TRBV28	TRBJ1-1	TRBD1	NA	CASSLRTGFMNTEAFF	TGTGCCAGCAGTTTAAGGACAGGATTTATGAACACTGAAGCTTTCTTT
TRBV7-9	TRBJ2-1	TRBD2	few	CASSFAKLAGVHNEQFF	TGTGCCAGCAGCTTTGCGAAACTAGCGGGAGTCCACAATGAGCAGTTCTTC
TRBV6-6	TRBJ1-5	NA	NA	CASSYWDNLREPQHF	TGTGCCAGCAGTTACTGGGACAATCTTAGGGAGCCCCAGCATTTT
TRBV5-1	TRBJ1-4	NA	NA	CASSLESTNEKLFF	TGCGCCAGCAGCTTGGAGTCAACTAATGAAAAACTGTTTTTT
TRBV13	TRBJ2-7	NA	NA	CASSLGSLLHGPEQYF	TGTGCCAGCAGCTTGGGCAGTCTTCTCCATGGCCCCGAGCAGTACTTC
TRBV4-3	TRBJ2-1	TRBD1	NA	CASSQLAGQGNNEQFF	TGCGCCAGCAGCCAGCTCGCGGGACAGGGAAACAATGAGCAGTTCTTC
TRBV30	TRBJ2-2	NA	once	CAWTRLNTNTGELFF	TGTGCCTGGACGAGGTTGAACACGAACACCGGGGAGCTGTTTTTT
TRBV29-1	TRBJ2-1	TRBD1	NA	CSVRQGFYNEQFF	TGCAGCGTTCGACAGGGTTTCTACAATGAGCAGTTCTTC
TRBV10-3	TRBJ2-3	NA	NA	CAIKWGPTGETDTQYF	TGTGCCATCAAATGGGGTCCTACGGGGGAAACAGATACGCAGTATTTT
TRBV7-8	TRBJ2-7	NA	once	CASSLLSPAYEQYF	TGTGCCAGCAGCTTATTGTCTCCGGCCTACGAGCAGTACTTC
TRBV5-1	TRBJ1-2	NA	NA	CASSPNKGSNYGYTF	TGCGCCAGCAGCCCCAACAAAGGATCTAACTATGGCTACACCTTC
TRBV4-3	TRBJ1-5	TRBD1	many	CASSQDLEGGGQPQHF	TGCGCCAGCAGCCAAGATCTCGAAGGGGGCGGGCAGCCCCAGCATTTT
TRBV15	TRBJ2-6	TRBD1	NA	CATSRGGGTGLVVLTF	TGTGCCACCAGCAGAGGGGGGGGGACAGGGCTCGTCGTCCTGACTTTC
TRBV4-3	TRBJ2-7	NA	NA	CASSHNAQPSIYEQYF	TGCGCCAGCAGCCACAATGCCCAACCCAGCATTTACGAGCAGTACTTC
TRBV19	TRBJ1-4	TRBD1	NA	CASKPGQANEKLFF	TGTGCCAGTAAGCCGGGACAGGCTAATGAAAAACTGTTTTTT
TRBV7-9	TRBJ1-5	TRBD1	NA	CASSIGQGHGSLNQPQHF	TGTGCCAGCAGCATTGGACAGGGGCATGGCTCACTCAATCAGCCCCAGCATTTT
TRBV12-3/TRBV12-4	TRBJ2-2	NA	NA	CASKAGASGELFF	TGTGCCAGCAAGGCAGGGGCCAGCGGGGAGCTGTTTTTT
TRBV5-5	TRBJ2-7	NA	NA	CASSLDRGPYEQYF	TGTGCCAGCAGCTTGGATAGGGGTCCCTACGAGCAGTACTTC
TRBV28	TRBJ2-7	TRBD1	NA	CASDRGSEQYF	TGTGCCAGTGACAGGGGGAGCGAGCAGTACTTC
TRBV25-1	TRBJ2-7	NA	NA	CASSGLSFYEQYF	TGTGCCAGCAGTGGTCTTAGCTTCTACGAGCAGTACTTC
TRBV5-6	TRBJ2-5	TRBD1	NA	CASSSGTGRETQYF	TGTGCCAGCAGCTCCGGGACAGGGAGAGAGACCCAGTACTTC
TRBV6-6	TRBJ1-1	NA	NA	CASSYVGVEAFF	TGTGCCAGCAGTTATGTGGGGGTCGAAGCTTTCTTT
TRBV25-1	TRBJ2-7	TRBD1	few	CASSDRDPYEQYF	TGTGCCAGCAGCGACAGGGACCCCTACGAGCAGTACTTC
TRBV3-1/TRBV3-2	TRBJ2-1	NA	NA	CASSHRIGTPASYNEQFF	TGTGCCAGCAGCCATAGGATCGGGACACCCGCTTCCTACAATGAGCAGTTCTTC
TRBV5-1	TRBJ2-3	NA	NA	CASSLRGSNMDTQYF	TGCGCCAGCAGCTTACGAGGGAGTAATATGGATACGCAGTATTTT
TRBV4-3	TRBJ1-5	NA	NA	CASSQEGGQPQHF	TGCGCCAGCAGCCAAGAAGGCGGCCAGCCCCAGCATTTT
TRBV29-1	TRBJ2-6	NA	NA	CSVEDASGANVLTF	TGCAGCGTTGAAGATGCCTCTGGGGCCAACGTCCTGACTTTC
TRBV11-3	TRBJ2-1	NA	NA	CASSLDRLDSEQFF	TGTGCCAGCAGCTTAGATCGTCTAGATAGTGAGCAGTTCTTC
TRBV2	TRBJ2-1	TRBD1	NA	CASNMRTGPNNEQFF	TGTGCCAGCAATATGCGGACAGGGCCCAACAATGAGCAGTTCTTC
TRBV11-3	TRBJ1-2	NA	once	CASSLKVDYGYTF	TGTGCCAGCAGCTTAAAGGTAGACTATGGCTACACCTTC
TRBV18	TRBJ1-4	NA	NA	CASSHNRVFNEKLFF	TGTGCCAGCTCCCATAACAGGGTCTTTAATGAAAAACTGTTTTTT
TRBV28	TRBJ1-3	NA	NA	CASGSGNTIYF	TGTGCCAGCGGCTCTGGAAACACCATATATTTT
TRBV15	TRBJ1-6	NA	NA	CATSLAQSSYNSPLHF	TGTGCCACCAGCCTGGCACAGAGCTCCTATAATTCACCCCTCCACTTT
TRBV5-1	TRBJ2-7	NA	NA	CASSSGGGTPYYEQYF	TGCGCCAGCAGCTCAGGGGGAGGCACACCTTACTACGAGCAGTACTTC
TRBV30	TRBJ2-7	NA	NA	CAWRGNYEQYF	TGTGCCTGGAGGGGGAACTACGAGCAGTACTTC
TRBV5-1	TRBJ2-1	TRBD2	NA	CASSAEAGAVHNEQFF	TGCGCCAGCAGCGCCGAAGCGGGAGCCGTACACAATGAGCAGTTCTTC
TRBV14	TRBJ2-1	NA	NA	CASSQDIRGSYNEQFF	TGTGCCAGCAGCCAAGATATTAGGGGCTCCTACAATGAGCAGTTCTTC
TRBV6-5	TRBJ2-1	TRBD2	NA	CASRLAGGSYNEQFF	TGTGCCAGCAGGCTAGCGGGAGGGTCCTACAATGAGCAGTTCTTC
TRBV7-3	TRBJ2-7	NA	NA	CASSLAGGSYEQYF	TGTGCCAGCAGCTTGGCAGGAGGCTCCTACGAGCAGTACTTC
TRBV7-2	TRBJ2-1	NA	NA	CASSLADGNEQFF	TGTGCCAGCAGCTTAGCAGACGGGAATGAGCAGTTCTTC
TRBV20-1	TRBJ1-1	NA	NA	CSADRGTEAFF	TGCAGTGCTGATAGGGGGACTGAAGCTTTCTTT
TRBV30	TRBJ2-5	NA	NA	CACLGAGGQLETQYF	TGTGCCTGTTTGGGGGCCGGGGGCCAGCTGGAGACCCAGTACTTC
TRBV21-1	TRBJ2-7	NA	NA	CASSKGCAGRDYEQYF	TGTGCCAGCAGCAAAGGTTGTGCAGGGAGGGACTACGAGCAGTACTTC
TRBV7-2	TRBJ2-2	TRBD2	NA	CASSLTSGNTGELFF	TGTGCCAGCAGCTTGACTAGCGGGAACACCGGGGAGCTGTTTTTT
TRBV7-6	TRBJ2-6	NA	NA	CASSLTPRGPGSGANVLTF	TGTGCCAGCAGCTTAACCCCTCGTGGCCCTGGGTCTGGGGCCAACGTCCTGACTTTC
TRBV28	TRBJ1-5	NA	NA	CASEQVNQPQHF	TGTGCCAGCGAACAAGTCAATCAGCCCCAGCATTTT